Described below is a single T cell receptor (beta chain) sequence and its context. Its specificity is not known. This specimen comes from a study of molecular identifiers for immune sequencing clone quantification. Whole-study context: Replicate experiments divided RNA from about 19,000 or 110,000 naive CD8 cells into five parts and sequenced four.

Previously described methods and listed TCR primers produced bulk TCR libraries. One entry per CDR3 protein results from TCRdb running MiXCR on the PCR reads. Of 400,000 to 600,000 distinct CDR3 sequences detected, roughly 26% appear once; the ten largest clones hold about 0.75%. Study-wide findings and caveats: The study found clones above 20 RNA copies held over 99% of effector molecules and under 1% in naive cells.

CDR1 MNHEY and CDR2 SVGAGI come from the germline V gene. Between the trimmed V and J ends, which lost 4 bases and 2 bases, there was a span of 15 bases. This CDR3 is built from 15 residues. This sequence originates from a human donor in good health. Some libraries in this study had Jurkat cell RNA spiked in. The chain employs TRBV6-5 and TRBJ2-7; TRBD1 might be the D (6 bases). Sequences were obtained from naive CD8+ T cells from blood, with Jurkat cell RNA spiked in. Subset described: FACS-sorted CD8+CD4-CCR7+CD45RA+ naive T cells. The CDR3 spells CASSSGTRGTYEQYF. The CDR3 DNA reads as TGTGCCAGCAGTTCCGGGACACGGGGAACCTACGAGCAGTACTTC.